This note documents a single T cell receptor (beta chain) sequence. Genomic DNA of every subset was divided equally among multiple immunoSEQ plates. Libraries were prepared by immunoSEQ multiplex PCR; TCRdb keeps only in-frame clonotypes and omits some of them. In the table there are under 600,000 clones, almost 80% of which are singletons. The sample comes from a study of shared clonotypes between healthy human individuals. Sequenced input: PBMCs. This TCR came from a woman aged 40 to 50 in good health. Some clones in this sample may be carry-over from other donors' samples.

The CDR3 nucleotides are TGTGCCAGCAGCTTTGAGGGAGAGACCCAGTACTTC. Its protein is CASSFEGETQYF. This chain connects TRBV11-1 to TRBJ2-5, with D tentatively TRBD2 (5 bases). CDR3 length: 12 amino acids. Germline V gene lookup returns CDR1 SGHAT and CDR2 FQDESV (reference sequence). With 3 bases removed from V and 4 bases from J, the gap between germline ends came to 6 bases.